This T cell receptor (beta chain) was retrieved from a study of blood T cell repertoires in COVID-19 (dated by TCRdb to 2019 to 2021). The study in broad terms: The collaborator samples originated in the United States, Italy and Spain and spanned the acute and convalescent phases of COVID-19. A de-identified subject ID, COVID-19 status, age in years and sex were almost always included in the sample metadata. Subjects who had been exposed to COVID-19, were actively infected with it, or had recovered from it provided the deeply sampled blood TCRbeta repertoires that made up the dataset. Samples were obtained from the ongoing ImmuneRACE study (first 160 participants) and from some 1,200 subjects provided by 6 global collaborators. The prospective study material was composed of cDNA or gDNA derived from T cells, B-cell-depleted T cells, or PBMCs. The repertoires were released in a freely available public database intended as a resource for research on the immune response to SARS-CoV-2. Where HLA class I and class II types were available, the types were taken from metadata supplied by the sample provider, not from assay-based typing.

The collaborating institutions used their own protocols to collect whole blood in K2EDTA tubes. For TCRbeta analysis, collaborator samples were shipped as frozen whole blood, as isolated PBMCs, or as DNA extracted from either sample type. Regarding this clone: Its antigen is still unknown. No base quality information exists; no much larger clone differs at one position.

Results the study describes overall, beyond this receptor: Clinical and demographic metadata were provided uncurated, with the amount varying by source and participant.

TCRbeta CDR3 regions were amplified from genomic DNA using the immunoSEQ Assay, a bias-controlled multiplex PCR. For the original study's pipeline: The number of nucleated cells in each sample was estimated by amplification of reference gene primers within the assay. Sequence reads were collapsed and filtered to measure the absolute abundance of every unique TCRbeta CDR3 rearrangement. For each sample, productive Simpson clonality was calculated as the square root of Simpson's diversity index across productive rearrangements. The table was pulled from immuneACCESS by TCRdb, which kept in-frame rearrangements only. Such tables lose some clones; where checked, under half of the loss comes from unresolved V genes, and the rest has no known cause. The V and J calls and clone size come from that table; D and trimming were worked out from the DNA. This sample gives some 200,000 clones in total; just under 85% of them show up just once. In total, the top ten clones hold 6.5% to 8.5% of the sample.

The CDR3 contains 11 residues, cysteine and phenylalanine counted. Only the CDR3 DNA stays, 33 bases, in frame from base 1. Specimen: peripheral blood. The clonotype comes from a human donor with acute or convalescent COVID-19. The donor label of this sample is uncertain. The chain was built from TRBV21-1 and TRBJ1-1. TRBV21-1 is described as a pseudogene. The CDR3 sequence is CASRRNTEAFF. At the DNA level, the sequence is TGTGCCAGCAGGAGGAACACTGAAGCTTTCTTT.